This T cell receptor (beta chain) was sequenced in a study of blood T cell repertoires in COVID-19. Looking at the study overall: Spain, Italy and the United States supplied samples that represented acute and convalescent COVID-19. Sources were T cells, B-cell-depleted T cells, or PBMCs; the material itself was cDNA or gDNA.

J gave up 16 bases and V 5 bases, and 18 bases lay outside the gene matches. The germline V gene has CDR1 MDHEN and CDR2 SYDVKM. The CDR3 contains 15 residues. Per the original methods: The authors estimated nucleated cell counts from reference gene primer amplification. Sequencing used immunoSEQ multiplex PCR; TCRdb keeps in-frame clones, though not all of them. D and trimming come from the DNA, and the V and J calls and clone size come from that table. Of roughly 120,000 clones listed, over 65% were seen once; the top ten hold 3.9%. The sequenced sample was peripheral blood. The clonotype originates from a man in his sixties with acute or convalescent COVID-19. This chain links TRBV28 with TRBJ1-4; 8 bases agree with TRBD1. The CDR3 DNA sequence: TGTGCCAGCAGTGCCCCAGGGGGCCCTAGTGGCAACTCGTTTTTT. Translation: CASSAPGGPSGNSFF.